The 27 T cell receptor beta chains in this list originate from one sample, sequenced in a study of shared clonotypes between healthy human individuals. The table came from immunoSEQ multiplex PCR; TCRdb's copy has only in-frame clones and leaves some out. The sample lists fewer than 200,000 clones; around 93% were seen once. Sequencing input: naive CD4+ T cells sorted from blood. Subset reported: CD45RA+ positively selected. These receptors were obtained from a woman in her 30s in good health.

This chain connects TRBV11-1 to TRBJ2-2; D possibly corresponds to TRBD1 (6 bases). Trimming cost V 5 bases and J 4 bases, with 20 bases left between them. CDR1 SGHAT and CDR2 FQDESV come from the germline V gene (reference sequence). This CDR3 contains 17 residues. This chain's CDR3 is CASSPRMTGRVTGELFF. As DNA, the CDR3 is TGTGCCAGCAGCCCCCGGATGACAGGACGGGTCACCGGGGAGCTGTTTTTT.

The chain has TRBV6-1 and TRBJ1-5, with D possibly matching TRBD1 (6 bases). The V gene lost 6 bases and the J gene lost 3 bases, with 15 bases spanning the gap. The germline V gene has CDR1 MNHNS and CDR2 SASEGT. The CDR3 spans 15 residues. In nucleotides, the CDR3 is TGTGCCAGCAGACCCGGGACACTCAACAATCAGCCCCAGCATTTT. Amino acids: CASRPGTLNNQPQHF.

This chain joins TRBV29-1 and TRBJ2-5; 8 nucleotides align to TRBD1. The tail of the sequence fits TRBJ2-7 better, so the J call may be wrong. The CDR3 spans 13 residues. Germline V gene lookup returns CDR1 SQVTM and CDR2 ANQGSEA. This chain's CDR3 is CSVLTGVNYEQYF. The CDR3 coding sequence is TGCAGCGTCCTGACAGGGGTCAACTACGAGCAGTACTTC.

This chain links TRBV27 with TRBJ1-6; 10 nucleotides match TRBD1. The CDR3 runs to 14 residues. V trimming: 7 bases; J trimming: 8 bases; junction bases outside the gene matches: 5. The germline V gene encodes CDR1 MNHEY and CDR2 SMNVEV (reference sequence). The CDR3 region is CASTPGQGYSPLHF. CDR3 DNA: TGTGCCAGCACCCCGGGACAGGGGTATTCACCCCTCCACTTT.

The CDR3, as DNA: TGTGCCAGCAGTGAGGGCGGGACGCTGGGGGAAAAACTGTTTTTT. This gives the protein CASSEGGTLGEKLFF. The V and J genes are TRBV2 and TRBJ1-4; possible D gene TRBD1, 5 bases. CDR3 length: 15 amino acids. Trimming left V 3 bases short and J 8 bases short, with 16 bases between. The germline gives CDR1 SNHLY, CDR2 FYNNEI.

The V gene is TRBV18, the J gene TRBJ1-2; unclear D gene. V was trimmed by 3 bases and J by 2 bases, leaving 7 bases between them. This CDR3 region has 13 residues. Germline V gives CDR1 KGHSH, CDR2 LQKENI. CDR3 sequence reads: CASSPNDNYGYTF. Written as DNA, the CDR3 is TGTGCCAGCTCACCGAATGACAACTATGGCTACACCTTC.

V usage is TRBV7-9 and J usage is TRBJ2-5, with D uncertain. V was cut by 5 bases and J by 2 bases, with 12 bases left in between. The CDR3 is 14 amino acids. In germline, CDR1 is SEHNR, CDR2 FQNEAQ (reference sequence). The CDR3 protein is CASSRRDFQETQYF. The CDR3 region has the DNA TGTGCCAGCAGCCGAAGGGATTTTCAAGAGACCCAGTACTTC.

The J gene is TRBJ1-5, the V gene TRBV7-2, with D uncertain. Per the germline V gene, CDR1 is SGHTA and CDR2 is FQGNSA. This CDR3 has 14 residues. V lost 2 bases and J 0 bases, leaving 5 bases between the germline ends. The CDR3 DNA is TGTGCCAGCAGCTTAACAGTTAGCAATCAGCCCCAGCATTTT. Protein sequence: CASSLTVSNQPQHF. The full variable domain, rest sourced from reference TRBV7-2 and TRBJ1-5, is GAGVSQSPSNKVTEKGKDVELRCDPISGHTALYWYRQSLGQGLEFLIYFQGNSAPDKSGLPSDRFSAERTGGSVSTLTIQRTQQEDSAVYLCASSLTVSNQPQHFGDGTRLSIL.

In DNA form, the CDR3 reads TGTGCCAGCTCAAGGGTACCGGGACAGGGGGCGTCCTACGAGCAGTACTTC. Its translation: CASSRVPGQGASYEQYF. This sequence joins TRBV18 and TRBJ2-7; 12 bases are a match to TRBD1. J was trimmed by 1 base and V by 5 bases; bases with no gene match: 9. The CDR3 has 17 amino acids. CDR1 KGHSH and CDR2 LQKENI come from the germline V gene.

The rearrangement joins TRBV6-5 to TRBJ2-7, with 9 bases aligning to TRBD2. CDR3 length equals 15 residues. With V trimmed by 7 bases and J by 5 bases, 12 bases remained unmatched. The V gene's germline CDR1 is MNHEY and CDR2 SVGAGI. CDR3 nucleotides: TGTGCCAGCAACCCAACGGGACTAGCTCCTAACGAGCAGTACTTC. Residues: CASNPTGLAPNEQYF.

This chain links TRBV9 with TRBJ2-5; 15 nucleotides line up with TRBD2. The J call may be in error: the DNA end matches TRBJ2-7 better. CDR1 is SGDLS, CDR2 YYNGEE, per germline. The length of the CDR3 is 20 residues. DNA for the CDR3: TGTGCCAGCAGCGTCGCTTCACCGGGACGGACTAGCGGGAGGGCCTACGAGCAGTACTTC. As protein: CASSVASPGRTSGRAYEQYF.

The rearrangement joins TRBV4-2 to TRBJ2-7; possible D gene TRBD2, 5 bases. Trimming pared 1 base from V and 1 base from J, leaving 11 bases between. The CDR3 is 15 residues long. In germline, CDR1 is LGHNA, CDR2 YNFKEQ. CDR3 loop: CASSQVTGRSYEQYF. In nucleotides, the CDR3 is TGTGCCAGCAGCCAAGTTACGGGAAGATCCTACGAGCAGTACTTC.

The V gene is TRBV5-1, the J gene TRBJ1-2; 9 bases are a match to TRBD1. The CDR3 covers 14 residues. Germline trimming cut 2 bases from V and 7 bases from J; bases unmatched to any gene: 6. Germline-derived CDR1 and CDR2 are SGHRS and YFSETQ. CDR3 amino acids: CASSFLQGALGYTF. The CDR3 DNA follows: TGCGCCAGCAGCTTCTTACAGGGGGCTCTTGGCTACACCTTC.

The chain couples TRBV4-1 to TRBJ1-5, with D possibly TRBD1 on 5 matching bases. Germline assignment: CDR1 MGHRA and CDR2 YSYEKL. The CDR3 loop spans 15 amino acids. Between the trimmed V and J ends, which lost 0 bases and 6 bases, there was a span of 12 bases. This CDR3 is CASSQDLGGIQPQHF. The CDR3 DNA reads TGCGCCAGCAGCCAAGATCTCGGGGGGATTCAGCCCCAGCATTTT.

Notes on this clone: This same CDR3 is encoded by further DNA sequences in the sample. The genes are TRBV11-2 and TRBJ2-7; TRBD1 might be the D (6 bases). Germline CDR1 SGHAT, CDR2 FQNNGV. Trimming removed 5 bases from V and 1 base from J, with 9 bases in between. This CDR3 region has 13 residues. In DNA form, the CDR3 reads TGTGCCAGCAGCCCTGGACAGTCCTACGAGCAGTACTTC. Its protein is CASSPGQSYEQYF.

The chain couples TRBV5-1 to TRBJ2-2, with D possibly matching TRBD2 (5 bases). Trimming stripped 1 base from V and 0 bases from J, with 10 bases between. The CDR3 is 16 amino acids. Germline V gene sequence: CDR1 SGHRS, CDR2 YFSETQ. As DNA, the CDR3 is TGCGCCAGCAGCTTGTTGCCGGGGACGAACACCGGGGAGCTGTTTTTT. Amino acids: CASSLLPGTNTGELFF.

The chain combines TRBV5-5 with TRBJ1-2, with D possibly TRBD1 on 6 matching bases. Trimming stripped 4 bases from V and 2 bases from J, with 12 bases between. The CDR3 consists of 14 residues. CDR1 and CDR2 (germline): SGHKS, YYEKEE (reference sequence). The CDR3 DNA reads TGTGCCAGCAGCCTGCGGGGGGCGAACTATGGCTACACCTTC. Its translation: CASSLRGANYGYTF.

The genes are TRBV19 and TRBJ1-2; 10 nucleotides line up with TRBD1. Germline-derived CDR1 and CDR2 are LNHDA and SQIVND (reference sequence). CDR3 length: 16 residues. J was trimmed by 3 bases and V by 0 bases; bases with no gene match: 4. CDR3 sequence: CASSIEATGGDYGYTF. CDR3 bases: TGTGCCAGTAGTATAGAAGCGACAGGGGGCGACTATGGCTACACCTTC.

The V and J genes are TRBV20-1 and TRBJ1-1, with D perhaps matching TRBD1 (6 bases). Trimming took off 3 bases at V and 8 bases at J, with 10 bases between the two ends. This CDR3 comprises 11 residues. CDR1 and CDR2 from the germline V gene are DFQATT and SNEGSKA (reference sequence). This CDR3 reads CSARGTGEAFF. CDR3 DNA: TGCAGTGCTAGGGGTACAGGGGAAGCTTTCTTT.

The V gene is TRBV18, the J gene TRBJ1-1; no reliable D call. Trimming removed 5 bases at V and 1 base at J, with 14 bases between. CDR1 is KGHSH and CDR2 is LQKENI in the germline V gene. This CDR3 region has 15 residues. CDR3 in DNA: TGTGCCAGCTCAACCAGATCCACCGGGAACACTGAAGCTTTCTTT. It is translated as CASSTRSTGNTEAFF.

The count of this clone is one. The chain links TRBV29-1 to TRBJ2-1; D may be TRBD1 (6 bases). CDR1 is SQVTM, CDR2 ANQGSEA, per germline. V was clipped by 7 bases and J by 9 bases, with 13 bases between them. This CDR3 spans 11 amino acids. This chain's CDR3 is CSGLQGGEQFF. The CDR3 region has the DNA TGCAGCGGCCTACAGGGTGGTGAGCAGTTCTTC.

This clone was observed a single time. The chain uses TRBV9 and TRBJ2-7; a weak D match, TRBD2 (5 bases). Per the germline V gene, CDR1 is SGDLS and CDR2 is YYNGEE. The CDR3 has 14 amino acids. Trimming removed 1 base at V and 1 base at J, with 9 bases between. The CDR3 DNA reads TGTGCCAGCAGCGTATTGGGGAGTTCCTACGAGCAGTACTTC. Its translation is CASSVLGSSYEQYF.

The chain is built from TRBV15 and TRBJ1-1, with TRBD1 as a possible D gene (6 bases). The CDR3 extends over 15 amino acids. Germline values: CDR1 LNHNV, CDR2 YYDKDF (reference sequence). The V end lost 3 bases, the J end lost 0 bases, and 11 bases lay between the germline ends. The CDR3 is CATSRTRTVNTEAFF. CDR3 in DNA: TGTGCCACCAGCAGGACCCGGACAGTGAACACTGAAGCTTTCTTT.

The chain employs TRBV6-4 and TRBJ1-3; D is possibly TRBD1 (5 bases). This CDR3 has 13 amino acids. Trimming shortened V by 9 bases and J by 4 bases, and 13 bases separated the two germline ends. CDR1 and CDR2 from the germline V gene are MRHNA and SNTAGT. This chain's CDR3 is CARPAGVGNTIYF. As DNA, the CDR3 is TGTGCCAGACCTGCGGGGGTGGGAAACACCATATATTTT.

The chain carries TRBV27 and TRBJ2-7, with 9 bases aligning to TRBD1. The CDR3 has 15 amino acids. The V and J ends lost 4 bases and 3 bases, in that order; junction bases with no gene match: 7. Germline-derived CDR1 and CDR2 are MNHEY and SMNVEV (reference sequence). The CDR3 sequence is CASSSTGTGSYEQYF. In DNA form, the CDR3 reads TGTGCCAGCAGTTCCACCGGGACAGGGAGCTACGAGCAGTACTTC.

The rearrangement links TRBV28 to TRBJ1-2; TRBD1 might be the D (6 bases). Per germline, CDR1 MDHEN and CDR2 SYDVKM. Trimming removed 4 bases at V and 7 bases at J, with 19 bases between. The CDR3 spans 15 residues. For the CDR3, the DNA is TGTGCCAGCAGTTCCCACGATACAGGGTACTCTGGCTACACCTTC. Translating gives CASSSHDTGYSGYTF.

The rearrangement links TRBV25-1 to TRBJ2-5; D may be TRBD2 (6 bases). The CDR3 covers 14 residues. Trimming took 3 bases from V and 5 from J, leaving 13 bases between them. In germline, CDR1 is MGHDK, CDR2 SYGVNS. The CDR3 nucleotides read TGTGCCAGCAGTGAGGGGACGGGAGAGGAGACCCAGTACTTC. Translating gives CASSEGTGEETQYF.